One sample yielded the 15 T cell receptor beta chains listed below, sequenced in a study of T-cell memory formation after mild COVID-19. TCRdb fed the 5' RACE reads into MiXCR, producing one record per CDR3 protein. The table has more than 110,000 distinct CDR3 sequences, approximately 26% seen once. The sequencing input was PBMCs or a T cell subset sorted from them (not recorded which). These receptors all come from an adult woman who had mild COVID-19 (a few samples of this study predate the infection). Cell type and time point are not known.

The table lists this clonotype with a few counts. The chain has TRBV27 and TRBJ1-2; the D is unclear. The CDR3 is 14 residues long. Germline loops: CDR1 MNHEY, CDR2 SMNVEV (reference sequence). V gave up 3 bases and J gave up 7 bases, with 15 bases separating them. The CDR3 here is CASSFDLSGLGYTF. The CDR3 nucleotides read TGTGCCAGCAGTTTCGACTTATCAGGTCTTGGCTACACCTTC.

The chain recombines TRBV19 with TRBJ2-7; D not resolved. This CDR3 spans 13 amino acids. CDR1 is LNHDA, CDR2 SQIVND, per germline (reference sequence). Trimming left V 1 base short and J 1 base short, with 5 bases between. CDR3 region: CASSIALSYEQYF. CDR3 nucleotide sequence: TGTGCCAGTAGTATAGCACTGTCCTACGAGCAGTACTTC.

The chain is built from TRBV11-2 and TRBJ2-1; D perhaps matches TRBD1 (5 bases). The CDR3 consists of 14 residues. Germline CDR1 reads SGHAT; CDR2 reads FQNNGV. The V end lost 5 bases, the J end lost 2 bases, and 10 bases lay between the germline ends. The CDR3 loop is CASSLDSTYNEQFF. CDR3 sequence (DNA): TGTGCCAGCAGCCTCGACAGTACCTACAATGAGCAGTTCTTC.

This clonotype has only a few counts. This chain uses TRBV12-3 or TRBV12-4 with TRBJ1-4; the D is unclear. V dropped 2 bases and J dropped 5 bases, with 6 bases sitting between them. The CDR3 runs to 13 residues. CDR3 protein: CASSLSENEKLFF. CDR3 DNA sequence: TGTGCCAGCAGTTTATCGGAGAATGAAAAACTGTTTTTT.

The table lists this clonotype with a few counts. The rearrangement links TRBV7-9 to TRBJ1-2; possibly TRBD1 for D (5 bases). V shed 5 bases and J shed 13 bases, with 14 bases lying between them. The germline V gene encodes CDR1 SEHNR and CDR2 FQNEAQ (reference sequence). The length of the CDR3 is 11 residues. Written as DNA, the CDR3 is TGTGCCAGCAGCCTGACAGAGGGTGGCACCTTC. Translating gives CASSLTEGGTF.

This clonotype has a handful of counts. The chain is built from TRBV10-3 and TRBJ2-1; TRBD2 matches 11 bases. V was clipped by 4 bases and J by 4 bases; unmatched bases: 6. Germline V lookup: CDR1 ENHRY, CDR2 SYGVKD. This CDR3 is 16 amino acids long. CDR3 sequence (DNA): TGTGCCATCAGTGGGTTCACTAGCGGGGGTTACAATGAGCAGTTCTTC. Translation gives CAISGFTSGGYNEQFF.

This clonotype was found a few times. The chain uses TRBV6-5 and TRBJ2-7; no firm D call. V was pared by 0 bases and J by 5 bases, with 8 bases between. Germline CDR1 is MNHEY and CDR2 is SVGAGI. The CDR3 covers 13 residues. The CDR3 sequence: CASSYSGTDEQYF. The CDR3 DNA reads as TGTGCCAGCAGTTACTCTGGTACGGACGAGCAGTACTTC.

This clonotype has more than one count but fewer than ten. V usage is TRBV11-2 and J usage is TRBJ2-1; 13 positions agree with TRBD2. The CDR3 is 17 residues long. Germline loops: CDR1 SGHAT, CDR2 FQNNGV. V shed 0 bases and J 9 bases; nucleotides not matched to a gene: 8. DNA of the CDR3: TGTGCCAGCAGCTTAGATTTGGGACTAGCGGGGTTTGGTGAGCAGTTCTTC. It codes for CASSLDLGLAGFGEQFF.

This clonotype was seen only a few times. The genes are TRBV7-3 and TRBJ2-2; TRBD1 might be the D (6 bases). The germline V gene encodes CDR1 SGHTA and CDR2 FQGTGA. The ends were cut back, 1 base at V and 3 bases at J, with 9 bases in the middle. CDR3 length: 15 amino acids. The DNA of the CDR3 is TGTGCCAGCAGCTTAAATTCAGGGGACACCGGGGAGCTGTTTTTT. Translating it yields CASSLNSGDTGELFF.

The V call is TRBV4-1, the J call TRBJ2-3, with 7 nucleotides matching TRBD2. The germline V gene encodes CDR1 MGHRA and CDR2 YSYEKL. Unmatched junction bases numbered 9, after V lost 4 bases and J lost 5 bases. The CDR3 is made up of 15 amino acids. The CDR3 region is CASSPGGAGEDTQYF. The CDR3 DNA sequence: TGCGCCAGCAGCCCCGGTGGTGCGGGAGAAGATACGCAGTATTTT.

The V call is TRBV25-1, the J call TRBJ1-2; D possibly corresponds to TRBD1 (6 bases). Trimming pared 3 bases from V and 3 bases from J, leaving 11 bases between. Germline-derived CDR1 and CDR2 are MGHDK and SYGVNS. The CDR3 contains 14 residues. The CDR3 DNA follows: TGTGCCAGCAGTGAGGGGGGCACTTACTATGGCTACACCTTC. Its translation is CASSEGGTYYGYTF.

The rearrangement links TRBV4-1 to TRBJ2-1; 10 bases fit TRBD2. The V gene's germline CDR1 is MGHRA and CDR2 YSYEKL. The CDR3 runs to 13 residues. J gave up 6 bases and V 5 bases, and 1 base lay outside the gene matches. The CDR3 DNA reads TGCGCCAGCAGCTTAGCGGGAGGCAATGAGCAGTTCTTC. Translating it yields CASSLAGGNEQFF.

This sequence joins TRBV2 and TRBJ2-7; D perhaps matches TRBD1 (6 bases). The V end lost 5 bases, the J end lost 2 bases, and 13 bases lay between the germline ends. In germline, CDR1 is SNHLY, CDR2 FYNNEI. This CDR3 has 14 amino acids. The CDR3 protein is CASSPGRDTYEQYF. The CDR3 DNA is TGTGCCAGCAGTCCTGGACGGGACACCTACGAGCAGTACTTC.

This chain connects TRBV25-1 to TRBJ1-1; D is unclear. Germline V gives CDR1 MGHDK, CDR2 SYGVNS. The CDR3 has 16 residues. Trimming removed 6 bases from V and 1 base from J, with 18 bases in between. The chain's CDR3 is CASRASEGYRNTEAFF. DNA for the CDR3: TGTGCCAGCAGAGCCTCAGAGGGTTACCGGAACACTGAAGCTTTCTTT. The whole variable domain, remainder taken from reference TRBV25-1 and TRBJ1-1, is EADIYQTPRYLVIGTGKKITLECSQTMGHDKMYWYQQDPGMELHLIHYSYGVNSTEKGDLSSESTVSRIRTEHFPLTLESARPSHTSQYLCASRASEGYRNTEAFFGQGTRLTVV.

There are a few counts of this clonotype. The V and J genes are TRBV12-3 or TRBV12-4 and TRBJ2-5, with no clear D. The CDR3 is 14 amino acids. V was shortened by 2 bases and J by 0 bases, with 7 bases between the two germline ends. The CDR3: CASSLTAYQETQYF. For the CDR3, the DNA is TGTGCCAGCAGTTTAACGGCATACCAAGAGACCCAGTACTTC.